The clone carrying this T cell receptor (beta chain) has only a few counts. Its specificity is unknown. This record comes from a study of response to subunit inactivated influenza vaccine. Study-level points and caveats: T cells newly recruited by each seasonal influenza vaccination are few, the authors suggested.

Germline V CDR1 and CDR2: DFQATT, SNEGSKA (reference sequence). CDR3 length: 13 residues. V was shortened by 4 bases and J by 8 bases, with 17 bases between the two germline ends. TCRdb re-called the RT-PCR reads through MiXCR, storing one row per CDR3 protein. The sample records 800,000 or so distinct CDR3 sequences, roughly 20% being singletons. Material: PBMCs from blood, obtained more than 4 days after vaccination. The sequence was obtained from a man between 50 and 59 years old who received an inactivated influenza vaccine. The chain joins TRBV20-1 to TRBJ1-2; D perhaps matches TRBD1 (6 bases). The CDR3 DNA reads as TGCAGTGCTACAAAGGAACAGGGCGGGGGCTACACCTTC. It translates to CSATKEQGGGYTF.